Presented here are 27 T cell receptor beta chains from one specimen sequenced in a study of cytomegalovirus exposure and HLA in healthy donors. With 60 Vbeta and 13 Jbeta primers, the PCR was carried out. Profiled with immunoSEQ multiplex PCR; TCRdb holds only in-frame clones, not every one. The sample yields some 130,000 clones, of which the top ten take up about 2.1%. Sequenced material: PBMCs. These receptors came from a woman in her fifties or sixties in good health and CMV-seronegative.

Here the CDR3 DNA reads TGCGCCAGCACGCCGGACTGCCTAACCGCCGGGGAGCTGTTTTTT. The encoded protein is CASTPDCLTAGELFF. This chain joins TRBV5-1 and TRBJ2-2, with D possibly TRBD2 on 5 matching bases. The germline CDR1 and CDR2 sequences are SGHRS and YFSETQ. The V end lost 6 bases, the J end lost 6 bases, and 18 bases lay between the germline ends. The CDR3 has 15 residues.

The chain carries TRBV27 and TRBJ2-7; possible D gene TRBD1, 6 bases. Germline V CDR1 and CDR2: MNHEY, SMNVEV (reference sequence). CDR3 length equals 16 residues. Trimming took 1 base from V and 3 from J, leaving 16 bases between them. CDR3 loop: CASSLFPDRFLYEQYF. DNA of the CDR3: TGTGCCAGCAGTTTATTCCCTGACAGGTTCCTCTACGAGCAGTACTTC.

The chain uses TRBV30 and TRBJ2-3; 7 bases fit TRBD1. The CDR3 has 15 residues. Germline V gene sequence: CDR1 GTSNPN, CDR2 SVGIG (reference sequence). With V trimmed by 4 bases and J by 2 bases, 9 bases remained unmatched. The CDR3 nucleotides are TGTGCCTGGACAAGGGGGCGTGGATCCACAGATACGCAGTATTTT. Translation: CAWTRGRGSTDTQYF.

The gene calls are TRBV5-6 and TRBJ2-5; 7 positions agree with TRBD2. Germline V lookup: CDR1 SGHDT, CDR2 YYEEEE. V dropped 3 bases and J dropped 2; count of bases not matched to a gene: 7. The CDR3 sequence is 15 residues long. The CDR3: CASSWGLHIQETQYF. In DNA form, the CDR3 reads TGTGCCAGCAGCTGGGGACTACACATACAAGAGACCCAGTACTTC.

The V call is TRBV5-1, the J call TRBJ2-3, with a tentative D call TRBD1 (6 bases). V shed 3 bases and J shed 0 bases, with 14 bases lying between them. The CDR3 consists of 16 residues. Germline CDR1 and CDR2: SGHRS and YFSETQ. The CDR3 nucleotides are TGCGCCAGCAGCTCATCCGGGACACGGAGCACAGATACGCAGTATTTT. Amino acid sequence: CASSSSGTRSTDTQYF.

The V gene is TRBV11-2, the J gene TRBJ1-1, with a tentative D call TRBD1 (6 bases). Looked up from germline, CDR1 is SGHAT and CDR2 is FQNNGV. The length of the CDR3 is 18 residues. The ends were cut back, 1 base at V and 4 bases at J, with 22 bases in the middle. CDR3 amino acids: CASSLVRRGRGTVTEAFF. CDR3 bases: TGTGCCAGCAGCTTAGTCAGAAGGGGGAGGGGGACGGTCACTGAAGCTTTCTTT.

The chain employs TRBV5-1 and TRBJ1-2; D is ambiguous. The CDR3 is 13 amino acids. The V end was cut by 4 bases, the J end by 4 bases, with 11 bases between. From germline, CDR1 is SGHRS and CDR2 YFSETQ. The CDR3 loop is CASSPDTVYGYTF. The CDR3 nucleotides are TGCGCCAGCAGCCCCGACACAGTCTATGGCTACACCTTC.

The chain is built from TRBV11-2 and TRBJ2-7, with no clear D. The germline CDR1 and CDR2 sequences are SGHAT and FQNNGV. The CDR3 totals 15 residues. V lost 3 bases, J lost 0 bases, and 12 bases lay in between. The DNA of the CDR3 is TGTGCCAGCAGCTTCGAGGATGGTAGCTCCTACGAGCAGTACTTC. It yields the protein CASSFEDGSSYEQYF. Using reference TRBV11-2 and TRBJ2-7 for the parts outside the CDR3, the full variable domain is EAGVAQSPRYKIIEKRQSVAFWCNPISGHATLYWYQQILGQGPKLLIQFQNNGVVDDSQLPKDRFSAERLKGVDSTLKIQPAKLEDSAVYLCASSFEDGSSYEQYFGPGTRLTVT.

DNA for the CDR3: TGTGCCACCTCACAGGAGATAAACACTGAAGCTTTCTTT. Translating it yields CATSQEINTEAFF. V gene TRBV15 combines with J gene TRBJ1-1; TRBD1 might be the D (5 bases). This CDR3 has 13 amino acids. Trimming shortened V by 8 bases and J by 2 bases, and 12 bases separated the two germline ends. Germline values: CDR1 LNHNV, CDR2 YYDKDF (reference sequence).

This rearrangement joins TRBV7-2 to TRBJ2-1; the D is unclear. From germline, CDR1 is SGHTA and CDR2 FQGNSA. The ends were cut back, 8 bases at V and 1 base at J, with 9 bases in the middle. CDR3 size: 13 residues. The CDR3 sequence: CASPLLSYNEQFF. The CDR3 bases are TGTGCCAGCCCCCTTTTATCCTACAATGAGCAGTTCTTC.

The J gene is TRBJ2-1, the V gene TRBV11-2, with TRBD2 as a possible D gene (7 bases). Germline V gives CDR1 SGHAT, CDR2 FQNNGV. CDR3 length: 13 amino acids. With 0 bases removed from V and 9 bases from J, the gap between germline ends came to 9 bases. Here the CDR3 DNA reads TGTGCCAGCAGCTTAGATAGGGGGGGTGAGCAGTTCTTC. Protein: CASSLDRGGEQFF.

The chain uses TRBV7-9 and TRBJ2-5; 9 nucleotides align to TRBD1. The CDR3 has 16 amino acids. V dropped 5 bases and J dropped 2; count of bases not matched to a gene: 9. CDR1 and CDR2 (germline): SEHNR, FQNEAQ (reference sequence). This CDR3 is CASSVLPGQGQETQYF. CDR3 coding DNA: TGTGCCAGCAGCGTACTACCGGGACAGGGACAAGAGACCCAGTACTTC.

The rearrangement uses TRBV28 and TRBJ1-3; no definite D call. The CDR3 loop spans 12 amino acids. Germline-derived CDR1 and CDR2 are MDHEN and SYDVKM. V was trimmed by 8 bases and J by 3 bases, leaving 8 bases between them. The CDR3 coding sequence is TGTGCCAGCCTCCGCGATGGAAACACCATATATTTT. It encodes CASLRDGNTIYF.

This rearrangement joins TRBV7-9 to TRBJ1-3; 9 bases are a match to TRBD1. Germline V gives CDR1 SEHNR, CDR2 FQNEAQ (reference sequence). The junction had 4 bases not matched to a gene; V was cut back by 5 bases and J by 8 bases. The CDR3 extends over 13 amino acids. The CDR3 reads CASSPRTGDTIYF. CDR3 sequence (DNA): TGTGCCAGCAGCCCACGGACAGGGGACACCATATATTTT.

The chain employs TRBV10-1 and TRBJ2-1; 7 positions agree with TRBD2. The junction had 4 bases not matched to a gene; V was cut back by 6 bases and J by 5 bases. This CDR3 is built from 13 residues. Germline values: CDR1 WNHNN, CDR2 SYGVQD (reference sequence). The CDR3 is CASSAGLDNEQFF. For the CDR3, the DNA is TGCGCCAGCAGCGCTGGACTAGACAATGAGCAGTTCTTC.

V usage is TRBV29-1 and J usage is TRBJ2-1; TRBD1 matches 9 bases. This CDR3 region has 10 residues. Germline lookup yields CDR1 SQVTM and CDR2 ANQGSEA. The J segment lost 15 bases and the V segment lost 7 bases, leaving 7 bases of the junction unmatched. Here the CDR3 reads CSAYRGRLFF. As DNA, the CDR3 is TGCAGCGCCTACAGGGGGCGCCTGTTCTTC.

The chain uses TRBV6-1 and TRBJ2-1; D is possibly TRBD2 (6 bases). V shed 4 bases and J shed 0 bases, with 16 bases lying between them. The V gene's germline CDR1 is MNHNS and CDR2 SASEGT. The CDR3 has 17 amino acids. CDR3 sequence reads: CASSVRTNPSSYNEQFF. CDR3 DNA: TGTGCCAGCAGTGTTCGGACTAATCCTAGCTCCTACAATGAGCAGTTCTTC.

The gene calls are TRBV28 and TRBJ2-7; 10 nucleotides match TRBD2. CDR3 size: 16 residues. J was trimmed by 2 bases and V by 3 bases; bases with no gene match: 7. The V gene's germline CDR1 is MDHEN and CDR2 SYDVKM. CDR3 amino acids: CASSFTPSGGAYEQYF. In nucleotides, the CDR3 is TGTGCCAGCAGTTTCACCCCTAGCGGGGGAGCCTACGAGCAGTACTTC.

The chain links TRBV7-9 to TRBJ2-7; possible D gene TRBD1, 5 bases. Germline assignment: CDR1 SEHNR and CDR2 FQNEAQ (reference sequence). V lost 5 bases to trimming and J lost 2 bases, with 19 bases between them. This CDR3 has 16 amino acids. Here the CDR3 DNA reads TGTGCCAGCAGCCGTCATCAGGGTCTATTACCCTACGAGCAGTACTTC. Protein product: CASSRHQGLLPYEQYF.

This chain uses TRBV6-5 with TRBJ1-1, with D possibly matching TRBD1 (6 bases). Germline CDR1 is MNHEY and CDR2 is SVGAGI. Trimming took off 5 bases at V and 5 bases at J, with 18 bases between the two ends. The CDR3 totals 15 residues. CDR3 in amino acids: CASSHGKGVRTEAFF. DNA of the CDR3: TGTGCCAGCAGTCATGGAAAGGGGGTAAGGACTGAAGCTTTCTTT.

The chain recombines TRBV27 with TRBJ2-5, with D maybe TRBD1 (5 bases). Trimming cost V 5 bases and J 5 bases, with 18 bases left between them. This CDR3 has 15 residues. Germline CDR1 MNHEY, CDR2 SMNVEV (reference sequence). This chain's CDR3 is CASSRDLSGYETQYF. The CDR3, as DNA: TGTGCCAGCAGTCGAGACTTATCAGGGTACGAGACCCAGTACTTC.

V and J are TRBV4-1 and TRBJ2-5; 7 nucleotides line up with TRBD2. V lost 2 bases, J lost 2 bases, and 14 bases stayed unmatched. The CDR3 consists of 18 residues. CDR1 MGHRA and CDR2 YSYEKL come from the germline V gene. The CDR3 loop is CASSQLRAGSASQETQYF. The CDR3 DNA reads as TGCGCCAGCAGCCAATTGCGAGCGGGGTCTGCGTCTCAAGAGACCCAGTACTTC.

CDR3 in amino acids: CASSFVAVTYEQYF. CDR3 nucleotide sequence: TGTGCCAGCAGTTTCGTGGCCGTAACCTACGAGCAGTACTTC. This chain connects TRBV28 to TRBJ2-7; D is uncertain. With 3 bases removed from V and 2 bases from J, the gap between germline ends came to 11 bases. The length of the CDR3 is 14 residues. The germline gives CDR1 MDHEN, CDR2 SYDVKM.

The rearrangement links TRBV7-3 to TRBJ2-2; no reliable D call. The germline V and J ends were trimmed by 3 bases and 7 bases, with 15 bases remaining between them. CDR1 and CDR2 (germline): SGHTA, FQGTGA. This CDR3 is built from 15 residues. Here the CDR3 DNA reads TGTGCCAGCAGCTTGGTGGCGGATTCTATCGGGGAGCTGTTTTTT. This codes for CASSLVADSIGELFF. The whole variable domain, remainder taken from reference TRBV7-3 and TRBJ2-2, is GAGVSQTPSNKVTEKGKYVELRCDPISGHTALYWYRQSLGQGPEFLIYFQGTGAADDSGLPNDRFFAVRPEGSVSTLKIQRTERGDSAVYLCASSLVADSIGELFFGEGSRLTVL.

The chain recombines TRBV28 with TRBJ1-5, with 7 bases matching TRBD1. V lost 7 bases, J lost 2 bases, and 5 bases stayed unmatched. The germline V gene has CDR1 MDHEN and CDR2 SYDVKM. The CDR3 spans 14 residues. The CDR3 DNA reads as TGTGCCAGCATCGAGGGGGCTGGCAATCAGCCCCAGCATTTT. This translates into CASIEGAGNQPQHF.

The rearrangement uses TRBV2 and TRBJ1-4; the D is unclear. The CDR3 consists of 15 residues. V shed 6 bases and J shed 0 bases, with 11 bases lying between them. Germline V gives CDR1 SNHLY, CDR2 FYNNEI. The CDR3 region is CASRGRRATNEKLFF. The CDR3 bases are TGTGCCAGCAGGGGCCGTAGAGCAACTAATGAAAAACTGTTTTTT.

J is TRBJ2-1 and V is TRBV28; D not resolved. In germline, CDR1 is MDHEN, CDR2 SYDVKM. Deletions cut 3 bases from V and 6 bases from J, with 9 bases between. The CDR3 extends over 13 amino acids. In nucleotides, the CDR3 is TGTGCCAGCAGTTTGCAGGTAGTCAATGAGCAGTTCTTC. It yields the protein CASSLQVVNEQFF.